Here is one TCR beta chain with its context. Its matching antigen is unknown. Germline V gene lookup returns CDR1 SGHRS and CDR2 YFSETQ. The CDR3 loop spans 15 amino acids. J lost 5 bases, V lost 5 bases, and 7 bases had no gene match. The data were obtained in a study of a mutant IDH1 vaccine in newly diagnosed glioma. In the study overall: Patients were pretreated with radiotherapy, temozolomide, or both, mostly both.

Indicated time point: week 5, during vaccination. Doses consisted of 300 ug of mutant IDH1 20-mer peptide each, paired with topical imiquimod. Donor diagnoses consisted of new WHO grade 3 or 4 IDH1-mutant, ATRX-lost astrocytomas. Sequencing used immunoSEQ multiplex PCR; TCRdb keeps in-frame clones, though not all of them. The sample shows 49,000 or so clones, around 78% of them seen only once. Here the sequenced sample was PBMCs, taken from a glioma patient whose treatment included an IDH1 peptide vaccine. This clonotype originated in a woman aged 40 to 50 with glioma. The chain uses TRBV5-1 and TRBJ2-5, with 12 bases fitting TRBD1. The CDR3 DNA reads TGCGCCAGCAGGGCATGGGACAGGGGGCCGGAGACCCAGTACTTC. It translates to CASRAWDRGPETQYF.